Detailed here is one T cell receptor (beta chain). Its specificity is not known. This specimen belongs to a study of response to subunit inactivated influenza vaccine. Germline CDR1 is SGHRS and CDR2 is YFSETQ. Germline trimming cut 2 bases from V and 5 bases from J; bases unmatched to any gene: 7. This CDR3 has 15 amino acids. Whole-study findings and limits: Every seasonal influenza vaccination brings in few new T cells, the authors suggested.

TCRdb reprocessed the RT-PCR reads with MiXCR, giving one entry per CDR3 protein. The sample includes 530,000 or so distinct CDR3 sequences, approximately 24% of them seen just once. The V gene is TRBV5-1, the J gene TRBJ2-5; 9 bases are shared with TRBD1. This specimen consisted of CD4+ T cells sorted from PBMCs, obtained roughly 5 days after vaccination. The clonotype was recovered from a man over 45 who received an inactivated influenza vaccine. The CDR3 spells CASSLQGALRETQYF. DNA for the CDR3: TGCGCCAGCAGCTTACAGGGGGCCTTACGCGAGACCCAGTACTTC.